The entry that follows covers one T cell receptor beta chain sequence. There is no known antigen for this receptor. The sample holds no much larger clone one base away, and base qualities are not on file. Systemically healthy Caucasian individuals from Russia, 35 to 40 in total and aged about 6 to 100 years, were included as donors. Each donor gave ten milliliters of peripheral blood, drawn into EDTA-treated Vacutainer tubes. PBMCs were isolated by Ficoll-Paque density-gradient centrifugation, with at least 6 million obtained per sample. Total RNA, at least 6 micrograms per sample, was extracted from PBMCs with Trizol reagent. For every donor, flow cytometry on a PBMC aliquot measured the percentage of naive CD45RAhigh/CD27high T cells. Library preparation used 5' RACE. The listed sequencing device is Illumina HiSeq 2500. A second PCR of about 7 to 12 cycles was run with a J-beta primer mix and a sample-barcoded 5' primer. Each TCR beta cDNA molecule received a unique molecular identifier from a template-switch 5' adaptor carrying 12 random nucleotides. Each sample yielded at least 2.5 million CDR3-containing paired-end reads. The Mint cDNA synthesis kit, primed by a TRBC-specific oligonucleotide, was used to synthesize first-strand cDNA from all RNA. All cDNA was treated with uracil-DNA glycosylase and then went through a first 18-cycle PCR with the universal primers M1SS and BC2_uni_R. Per the source publication's procedure: For normalization, 1 million high-quality reads, each with a distinct molecular identifier, were randomly selected from each sample. Instead of being binned into consensus sequences, reads with shared molecular identifiers were discarded. MiTCR, with a Q25 quality threshold and the strictest error-elimination algorithm, was used for CDR3 identification, clonotype clustering and error correction. Lower-bound total TCR beta diversity was estimated with a nonparametric unseen species model using Euler transformation. The public reads were quality trimmed at Q25 with fastp and then assembled into clones with MiXCR by TCRdb, keeping productive beta chains. Here each entry gathers all rows of one CDR3 protein and keeps the most common genes and DNA. The V and J calls reflect TCRdb's pipeline rather than the authors' work. The sample has about 1,500,000 distinct CDR3 sequences on record, 25% to 30% of them singletons. Clones ranked in the top ten supply 7.7% of the sample.

The data are from a study of blood T cells in healthy people across ages (dated by TCRdb to the mid-2010s). Notes on the research overall: Template switching captured roughly one uniquely barcoded TCR beta cDNA molecule per two T cells in model experiments. To avoid experimental bias, donors of different ages were distributed randomly across sequencing lanes. Using deep sequencing normalized with unique cDNA molecular identifiers, the study measured how TCR beta repertoire diversity changes with age. The study analyzed two additional independent replicas of 1 million unique cDNA reads from the same blood draw for two donors, one aged 18 to 30 and one aged 80 or older. The donors were split into four age groups: young (average 16 years), middle-aged (roughly 39), aged (62) and long-lived (more than 80). What the study reported, not specific to this receptor: Because profiling used bulk unsorted PBMCs, naive and antigen-experienced compartments could not be compared conclusively. The long-lived group showed more naive CD4+ T cells, fewer expanded clones and increased TCR diversity than the aged group, suggesting age selection. A strong correlation was found between observed TCR beta diversity and the percentage of naive T cells measured by flow cytometry. Estimates of total diversity based on one million sequenced T cells were considered lower bounds and underestimates. Observed TCR beta diversity per million T cells fell roughly linearly with age, and a significant reduction was already apparent by age about 36. The CMV infection status of donors was not known, potentially confounding age-related changes in expanded clonotypes.

This clonotype was obtained from a woman in her 30s in good health. The sequencing input was blood.

CDR3 sequence: CATDRGLYGYTF. The DNA sequence is TGTGCCACAGACAGGGGACTCTATGGCTACACCTTC. The V gene is TRBV28 and the J gene is TRBJ1-2; 8 of the junction bases match TRBD1. The germline V gene encodes CDR1 MDHEN and CDR2 SYDVKM. V lost 10 bases and J lost 4 bases, and the count of bases not matched to a germline gene is 5. Taken from cysteine to phenylalanine, the CDR3 has 12 residues. CDR3 DNA only is kept here, 36 bases in frame from base 1.